The 25 T cell receptor beta chains below all came from one sample that was sequenced in a study of vaccination and CD4 T cells after COVID-19 (dated by TCRdb to between 2022 and 2023). The antigens these receptors bind are not known. In light of the paper, this sample's treatment or condition label describes: roughly 10-day PBMC culture with coronavirus spike peptide pools or control peptides (ViraFEST assay). The library was made by PCR. The sequencer listed for this sample is Illumina iSeq 100. DNA from cultured CD4+ T cells was subjected to TCR sequencing with the Oncomine TCR Beta short-read assay at the Johns Hopkins FTIC core. The public reads were reprocessed in TCRdb via fastp at Q25 and MiXCR, keeping in-frame beta chains. CDR3 protein duplicates are merged, each entry listing the most common genes and DNA. Recorded for this sample are 15,000 to 20,000 distinct CDR3 sequences; approximately 61% of them occurred a single time. The ten largest clones add up to 8% to 10% of the sample.

The sequencing used CD4+ T cells from blood, cultured in vitro, collected after SARS-CoV-2 vaccination. The receptors derive from a human donor who had recovered from COVID-19.

This chain uses TRBV11-3 with TRBJ2-2; D may be TRBD2 (5 bases). The CDR3 has 14 residues. Germline assignment: CDR1 SGHNT and CDR2 YENEEA. With 5 bases removed from V and 1 base from J, the gap between germline ends came to 8 bases. The CDR3 loop is CASSPGLNTGELFF. The CDR3, as DNA: TGTGCCAGCAGCCCAGGACTGAACACCGGGGAGCTGTTTTTT. The full variable domain, completed using reference TRBV11-3 and TRBJ2-2, is EAGVVQSPRYKIIEKKQPVAFWCNPISGHNTLYWYLQNLGQGPELLIRYENEEAVDDSQLPKDRFSAERLKGVDSTLKIQPAELGDSAVYLCASSPGLNTGELFFGEGSRLTVL.

V gene TRBV2 combines with J gene TRBJ1-2; tentatively, D is TRBD1 (6 bases). CDR3 length: 15 residues. Trimming took 0 bases from V and 7 from J, leaving 15 bases between them. In germline, CDR1 is SNHLY, CDR2 FYNNEI. The CDR3 DNA is TGTGCCAGCAGTGAAGCTCGGCAGGGGATCGTTGGCTACACCTTC. Protein product: CASSEARQGIVGYTF.

This sequence joins TRBV20-1 and TRBJ2-3; TRBD2 matches 7 bases. The CDR3 totals 14 residues. Germline loops: CDR1 DFQATT, CDR2 SNEGSKA (reference sequence). Trimming cost V 6 bases and J 2 bases; bases outside gene matches: 8. Written as DNA, the CDR3 is TGCAGTGCCCATACGGGGGGAAACACAGATACGCAGTATTTT. Translation: CSAHTGGNTDTQYF.

The CDR3 region has the DNA TGCAGTGCTAGAGAAAATCCTGCGTATGGCTACACCTTC. This codes for CSARENPAYGYTF. This sequence joins TRBV20-1 and TRBJ1-2; D ambiguous. Germline values: CDR1 DFQATT, CDR2 SNEGSKA (reference sequence). V shed 0 bases and J shed 5 bases, with 10 bases lying between them. The CDR3 loop spans 13 amino acids.

The chain has TRBV27 and TRBJ2-2, with 9 bases aligning to TRBD2. The germline V gene has CDR1 MNHEY and CDR2 SMNVEV (reference sequence). CDR3 length: 15 residues. The junction had 6 bases not matched to a gene; V was cut back by 3 bases and J by 7 bases. The CDR3 DNA reads TGTGCCAGCAGTTTGAGCGGGAGGAGTGGCGGGGAGCTGTTTTTT. Protein: CASSLSGRSGGELFF.

This clonotype occurred a few times. The chain couples TRBV6-1 to TRBJ1-6, with 8 positions matching TRBD1. J lost 7 bases, V lost 5 bases, and 4 bases had no gene match. This CDR3 has 14 amino acids. Germline V gene lookup returns CDR1 MNHNS and CDR2 SASEGT. The CDR3 DNA reads TGTGCCAGCAGTACGGACAGGGTCAATTCACCCCTCCACTTT. The encoded protein is CASSTDRVNSPLHF.

V is TRBV6-2 or TRBV6-3 and J is TRBJ2-3, with 7 bases that match TRBD2. V shed 4 bases, J shed 4 bases, and the junction held 5 bases outside the gene matches. The CDR3 runs 14 residues. Germline V gene sequence: CDR1 MNHEY, CDR2 SVGEGT. The CDR3 DNA reads TGTGCCAGCAGTTCCCCGGGGGGAGCAGATACGCAGTATTTT. Translated: CASSSPGGADTQYF.

V and J are TRBV20-1 and TRBJ1-2, with 8 bases fitting TRBD1. After removal of 6 bases from V and 0 bases from J, the junction contained 6 bases not matched to a gene. This CDR3 spans 14 amino acids. CDR1 is DFQATT, CDR2 SNEGSKA, per germline (reference sequence). The chain's CDR3 is CSARRTGTNYGYTF. DNA for the CDR3: TGCAGTGCGAGAAGGACAGGGACTAACTATGGCTACACCTTC.

The chain has TRBV7-8 and TRBJ1-2; 9 nucleotides match TRBD1. The V and J ends lost 4 bases and 0 bases, in that order; junction bases with no gene match: 3. The CDR3 runs 15 residues. CDR1 is SGHVS, CDR2 FQNEAQ, per germline. This chain's CDR3 is CASSWGQGPNYGYTF. In DNA form, the CDR3 reads TGTGCCAGCAGCTGGGGACAGGGACCTAACTATGGCTACACCTTC.

The chain carries TRBV6-2 or TRBV6-3 and TRBJ1-1; the match to TRBD1 covers 8 bases. V was pared by 5 bases and J by 1 base, with 6 bases of the junction left unmatched. Germline loops: CDR1 MNHEY, CDR2 SVGEGT. The CDR3 totals 15 residues. CDR3 nucleotides: TGTGCCAGCAGTCGACAGGGGCTGGGGAACACTGAAGCTTTCTTT. Encoded protein: CASSRQGLGNTEAFF.

CDR3 amino acids: CAVNRDVGYEQYF. CDR3 bases: TGTGCCGTTAACCGGGACGTAGGGTACGAGCAGTACTTC. This chain joins TRBV10-3 and TRBJ2-7; tentatively, D is TRBD1 or TRBD2 (5 bases each). Looked up from germline, CDR1 is ENHRY and CDR2 is SYGVKD. V was shortened by 11 bases and J by 4 bases, with 18 bases between the two germline ends. This CDR3 has 13 residues.

The chain is built from TRBV5-6 and TRBJ2-1; 11 positions agree with TRBD2. This CDR3 has 15 residues. Germline values: CDR1 SGHDT, CDR2 YYEEEE. V lost 4 bases and J lost 3; bases outside the gene matches: 3. This chain's CDR3 is CASSAGLAGYNEQFF. DNA of the CDR3: TGTGCCAGCAGCGCCGGACTAGCGGGCTACAATGAGCAGTTCTTC.

In its sample, this clonotype was seen a few times. The gene calls are TRBV7-2 and TRBJ1-2, with a possible D match to TRBD1 (5 bases). V was trimmed by 5 bases and J by 7 bases, leaving 17 bases between them. The CDR3 is made up of 14 amino acids. Germline loops: CDR1 SGHTA, CDR2 FQGNSA. This CDR3 reads CASSQGVGVGGYTF. CDR3 coding DNA: TGTGCCAGCAGCCAAGGGGTAGGGGTGGGTGGCTACACCTTC.

The rearrangement links TRBV20-1 to TRBJ1-2; TRBD1 aligns across 11 bases. This CDR3 is 13 amino acids long. Trimming removed 8 bases from V and 6 bases from J; junction bases left unmatched: 8. Looked up from germline, CDR1 is DFQATT and CDR2 is SNEGSKA (reference sequence). The CDR3 is CSLPGQGVHGYTF. CDR3 DNA sequence: TGCAGTTTGCCGGGACAGGGGGTTCATGGCTACACCTTC.

The table lists this clonotype with a few counts. The chain joins TRBV11-2 to TRBJ1-2, with D perhaps TRBD1 (6 bases). V was pared by 2 bases and J by 7 bases, with 11 bases between. The V gene's germline CDR1 is SGHAT and CDR2 FQNNGV. CDR3 length: 13 amino acids. The CDR3, as DNA: TGTGCCAGCAGCTTACAGGGGATAGCTGGCTACACCTTC. Translation gives CASSLQGIAGYTF.

In its sample, this clonotype was seen once. This sequence joins TRBV20-1 and TRBJ2-7; D unclear. Germline V gives CDR1 DFQATT, CDR2 SNEGSKA (reference sequence). V gave up 0 bases and J gave up 2 bases, with 2 bases separating them. The CDR3 is 11 amino acids. The CDR3 is CSARDPYEQYF. The CDR3 DNA reads TGCAGTGCTAGAGACCCCTACGAGCAGTACTTC.

CDR3 region: CASSKQMSEAFF. The CDR3 nucleotides read TGTGCCAGTAGTAAGCAAATGTCTGAAGCTTTCTTT. This chain uses TRBV19 with TRBJ1-1, with D unclear. The CDR3 spans 12 residues. Germline CDR1 is LNHDA and CDR2 is SQIVND (reference sequence). V was shortened by 4 bases and J by 6 bases, with 9 bases between the two germline ends.

This clonotype was counted only a few times. This rearrangement joins TRBV6-1 to TRBJ1-5; perhaps TRBD1 as D (5 bases). Between the trimmed V and J ends, which lost 7 bases and 0 bases, there was a span of 13 bases. The germline gives CDR1 MNHNS, CDR2 SASEGT. There are 15 residues in the CDR3. For the CDR3, the DNA is TGTGCCAGCACTCGCGGTCAGGGTAGCAATCAGCCCCAGCATTTT. Translation gives CASTRGQGSNQPQHF.

The chain recombines TRBV27 with TRBJ1-2; maybe TRBD1 (5 bases). Trimming took 8 bases from V and 9 from J, leaving 19 bases between them. Germline CDR1 reads MNHEY; CDR2 reads SMNVEV (reference sequence). The length of the CDR3 is 13 residues. The CDR3 nucleotides read TGTGCCAGCCAAATGTTTGTCGGGGGTAGCTACACCTTC. Protein product: CASQMFVGGSYTF.

In its sample, this clonotype was seen once. The chain has TRBV20-1 and TRBJ2-1; possibly TRBD1 for D (7 bases). The CDR3 sequence is 14 residues long. V lost 3 bases and J 4 bases, leaving 13 bases between the germline ends. CDR1 is DFQATT and CDR2 is SNEGSKA in the germline V gene (reference sequence). As DNA, the CDR3 is TGCAGTGCTAGCAGGCAGGGGGGATACAATGAGCAGTTCTTC. Translation: CSASRQGGYNEQFF.

The chain carries TRBV27 and TRBJ1-6; D not resolved. The V and J ends lost 7 bases and 0 bases respectively, with 4 bases between them. The CDR3 has 13 residues. Germline CDR1 is MNHEY and CDR2 is SMNVEV (reference sequence). The CDR3 loop is CASKSSYNSPLHF. CDR3 coding DNA: TGTGCCAGCAAAAGCTCCTATAATTCACCCCTCCACTTT.

The chain carries TRBV12-5 and TRBJ2-3; D is uncertain. The V and J ends lost 3 bases and 2 bases respectively, with 0 bases between them. The CDR3 length is 11 residues. CDR1 is LGHNT, CDR2 FRNRAP, per germline. In DNA, the CDR3 is TGTGCTAGTGGTTTCACAGATACGCAGTATTTT. Amino acid sequence: CASGFTDTQYF.

The chain combines TRBV7-2 with TRBJ2-2; 16 bases map to TRBD2. Germline V gene data show CDR1 as SGHTA and CDR2 as FQGNSA. With 5 bases clipped from V and 4 bases from J, the junction kept 10 bases outside the gene matches. The CDR3 spans 19 residues. The CDR3 loop is CASSPATGTSGRATGELFF. In nucleotides, the CDR3 is TGTGCCAGCAGCCCCGCGACCGGGACTAGCGGGAGGGCCACCGGGGAGCTGTTTTTT.

The rearrangement links TRBV5-1 to TRBJ2-7; possibly TRBD1 or TRBD2 for D (5 bases each). The CDR3 is made up of 14 amino acids. Germline V gene sequence: CDR1 SGHRS, CDR2 YFSETQ. The ends were cut back, 3 bases at V and 3 bases at J, with 13 bases in the middle. The CDR3 sequence: CASSYSGTNYEQYF. CDR3 sequence (DNA): TGCGCCAGCAGCTACTCCGGGACGAACTACGAGCAGTACTTC.

This chain joins TRBV5-4 and TRBJ1-2; TRBD1 is a possible D gene (5 bases). This CDR3 contains 16 residues. Germline CDR1 is SGHNT and CDR2 is YYREEE (reference sequence). V lost 0 bases, J lost 0 bases, and 12 bases lay in between. Written as DNA, the CDR3 is TGTGCCAGCAGCTTGGCGTTTGGGGCTGCTAACTATGGCTACACCTTC. This translates into CASSLAFGAANYGYTF.